Detailed here is one T cell receptor beta chain. Its antigen is still unknown. Germline CDR1 is LGHNA and CDR2 is YSLEER. This CDR3 has 13 residues. The junction had 3 bases not matched to a gene; V was cut back by 5 bases and J by 8 bases. This entry comes from a study of cytomegalovirus exposure and HLA in healthy donors. Overall study: Early on, a data release was issued that held some 91 million unique TCRs from HLA-typed donors.

General study results and limits: Later analysis showed TCR association rates varying by HLA locus, highest for DRB1 and lowest for HLA-C. Upon later analysis, HLA-associated TCR beta chains proved more clonally expanded than other, equally common chains. Accurate HLA-A and HLA-B prediction from TCR beta sequences was reported for most subjects.

The PCR ran on 60 Vbeta and 13 Jbeta primers. Measured with immunoSEQ multiplex PCR; TCRdb has only the in-frame clones, and not every one. The table has 160,000 or so clones, less than 80% seen once. This receptor was obtained from a middle-aged man in good health and CMV-seronegative. Input material: PBMCs. The J gene is TRBJ1-6, the V gene TRBV4-3; TRBD1 matches 7 bases. CDR3 nucleotide sequence: TGCGCCAGCAGCTATGACAGGGATTCACCCCTCCACTTT. It encodes CASSYDRDSPLHF.